These 4 T cell receptor beta chains came from one sample sequenced in a study of blood T cell repertoires in COVID-19 (dated by TCRdb to the early 2020s). Library preparation used the immunoSEQ multiplex PCR assay. As stored in TCRdb, this immuneACCESS dataset retains in-frame rearrangements with V and J assigned. A fraction of the clones does not appear; measured against another copy, unresolved V genes explain less than half of the discrepancy, and the remainder lacks a known reason. This sample holds around 59,000 clones; more than 60% were observed only once. The ten largest clones capture 15% to 20% of the sample. Material for sequencing was peripheral blood. The receptors stem from a woman in her forties or fifties with active or convalescent COVID-19.

The genes are TRBV7-9 and TRBJ2-2, with TRBD2 matching 8 bases. CDR1 is SEHNR and CDR2 is FQNEAQ in the germline V gene (reference sequence). V lost 5 bases to trimming and J lost 4 bases; unmatched junction nucleotides: 12. This CDR3 has 17 amino acids. CDR3 sequence (DNA): TGTGCCAGCAGCCCCTCAGCCAGCGGGAGAGGCACCGGGGAGCTGTTTTTT. It yields the protein CASSPSASGRGTGELFF.

The chain is built from TRBV27 and TRBJ2-1; maybe TRBD2 (6 bases). In germline, CDR1 is MNHEY, CDR2 SMNVEV (reference sequence). CDR3 length equals 12 residues. Trimming pared 8 bases from V and 4 bases from J, leaving 9 bases between. This chain's CDR3 is CASGGLYNEQFF. In DNA, the CDR3 is TGTGCCAGCGGGGGACTTTACAATGAGCAGTTCTTC.

V gene TRBV10-3 combines with J gene TRBJ1-5; no clear D. The CDR3 extends over 13 amino acids. CDR1 is ENHRY, CDR2 SYGVKD, per germline. V lost 10 bases, J lost 7 bases, and 17 bases lay in between. The CDR3 nucleotides are TGTGCCACCAGCCCCGGGGAGTCCCAGCCCCAGCATTTT. Its protein is CATSPGESQPQHF.

The chain couples TRBV18 to TRBJ2-1, with 7 bases identical to TRBD1. With V trimmed by 6 bases and J by 8 bases, 10 bases remained unmatched. Germline lookup yields CDR1 KGHSH and CDR2 LQKENI. There are 14 residues in the CDR3. CDR3 loop: CASSPTRGGDEQFF. The DNA for the CDR3 is TGTGCCAGCTCCCCGACCAGAGGGGGCGATGAGCAGTTCTTC.